The T cell receptor beta chain described here comes from a study of human T cells and chemical hapten exposure. Germline V gene sequence: CDR1 SGHRS, CDR2 YFSETQ. V dropped 4 bases and J dropped 4 bases, with 20 bases sitting between them. The length of the CDR3 is 16 residues. The time point denotes: patch test 3, about 24 weeks after DPC sensitization. The treatment: therapeutic diphenylcyclopropenone sensitization with weekly scalp DPC. Each cDNA molecule in the library carried unique molecular identifiers. In TCRdb, the RACE reads were re-called with MiXCR into one record per CDR3 protein. The table records about 200,000 distinct CDR3 sequences, roughly a quarter of them present only once.

The sequence was collected from a woman between 40 and 55 years old with alopecia areata. Some clones in this sample may be carry-over from other donors' samples. This rearrangement joins TRBV5-1 to TRBJ2-5; TRBD1 might be the D (5 bases). The sequencing used whole blood, collected in connection with sensitization to the hapten diphenylcyclopropenone (DPC). The CDR3 DNA is TGCGCCAGCAGCGGCTGGGGCAGGGTATCACGAGAGACCCAGTACTTC. Translating it yields CASSGWGRVSRETQYF. The whole variable domain, filled in from reference TRBV5-1 and TRBJ2-5, reads KAGVTQTPRYLIKTRGQQVTLSCSPISGHRSVSWYQQTPGQGLQFLFEYFSETQRNKGNFPGRFSGRQFSNSRSEMNVSTLELGDSALYLCASSGWGRVSRETQYFGPGTRLLVL.